This TCR beta chain was documented in a study of T cell repertoires in cytomegalovirus infection. The overall study: Selection of CMV epitopes for the study included recently identified HLA-C-restricted and well-studied HLA-B-restricted ones. Indications of both CMV infection and matching HLA type were provided by public TCR beta signatures. General study points: HLA-C-restricted CMV-specific TCR beta clonotypes were dominant in the ex vivo response.

MiXCR, applied by TCRdb to the reads, yields one record per CDR3 protein. The repertoire holds about 700,000 distinct CDR3 sequences, around 31% seen once, with 15% to 20% in the top ten. The germline gives CDR1 SQVTM, CDR2 ANQGSEA. Trimming removed 0 bases at V and 4 bases at J, with 9 bases between. The CDR3 consists of 13 residues. This clonotype was found a few times. Its antigen is not known. The input for sequencing was cultured PBMCs, taken from culture after CMV antigen stimulation. The receptor comes from a human donor in good health (CMV status not recorded). Some clones in this sample may be carry-over from other donors' samples. The rearrangement uses TRBV29-1 and TRBJ2-5; D gene uncertain. This CDR3 is CSVEEGGSETQYF. CDR3 nucleotide sequence: TGCAGCGTTGAAGAAGGTGGGTCAGAGACCCAGTACTTC. The complete variable domain, with remaining parts taken from reference TRBV29-1 and TRBJ2-5, reads SAVISQKPSRDICQRGTSLTIQCQVDSQVTMMFWYRQQPGQSLTLIATANQGSEATYESGFVIDKFPISRPNLTFSTLTVSNMSPEDSSIYLCSVEEGGSETQYFGPGTRLLVL.